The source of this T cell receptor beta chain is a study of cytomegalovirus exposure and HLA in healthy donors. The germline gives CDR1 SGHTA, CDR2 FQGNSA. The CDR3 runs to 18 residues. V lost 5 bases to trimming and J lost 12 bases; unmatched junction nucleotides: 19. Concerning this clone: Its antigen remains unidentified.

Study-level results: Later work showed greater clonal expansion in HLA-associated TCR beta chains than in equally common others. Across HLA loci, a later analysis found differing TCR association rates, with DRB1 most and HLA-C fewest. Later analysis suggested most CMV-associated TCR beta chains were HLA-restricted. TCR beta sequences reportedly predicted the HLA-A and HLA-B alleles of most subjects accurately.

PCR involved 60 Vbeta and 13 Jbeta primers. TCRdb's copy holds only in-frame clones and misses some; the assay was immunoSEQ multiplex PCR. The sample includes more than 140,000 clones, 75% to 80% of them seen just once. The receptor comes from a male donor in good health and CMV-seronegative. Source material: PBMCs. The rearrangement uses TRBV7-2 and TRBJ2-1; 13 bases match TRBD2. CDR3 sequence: CASSLLRLAGGPTLGQFF. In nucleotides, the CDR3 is TGTGCCAGCAGCCTCCTGAGACTAGCGGGGGGACCTACTTTGGGGCAGTTCTTC.